A single sample gave rise to the 30 T cell receptor beta chains below, sequenced in a study of radiotherapy plus CTLA-4 blockade in lung cancer. Sequencing used immunoSEQ multiplex PCR; TCRdb keeps in-frame clones, though not all of them. The data show roughly 80,000 clones, 78% seen once. The sequences come from peripheral blood, collected from a patient treated with radiotherapy plus ipilimumab. These receptors were collected from a human donor with non-small cell lung cancer who had a partial response to radiotherapy plus ipilimumab. Some clones in this sample may be carry-over from other donors' samples.

The chain carries TRBV11-3 and TRBJ2-1; 9 nucleotides agree with TRBD2. The CDR3 runs 15 residues. The junction had 2 bases not matched to a gene; V was cut back by 3 bases and J by 2 bases. CDR1 is SGHNT and CDR2 is YENEEA in the germline V gene. The CDR3 protein is CASSFSGGTYNEQFF. Written as DNA, the CDR3 is TGTGCCAGCAGCTTTAGCGGGGGAACCTACAATGAGCAGTTCTTC.

The chain has TRBV5-8 and TRBJ2-5, with 10 bases lining up with TRBD2. CDR1 and CDR2 (germline): SGHTS, YDEGEE. J was trimmed by 2 bases and V by 4 bases; bases with no gene match: 8. This CDR3 has 16 amino acids. CDR3 sequence: CASSPGTSVEQETQYF. CDR3 nucleotides: TGTGCCAGCAGCCCAGGGACTAGCGTTGAACAAGAGACCCAGTACTTC.

The rearrangement links TRBV25-1 to TRBJ2-3; D is undetermined. The V end was cut by 9 bases, the J end by 1 base, with 14 bases between. The CDR3 is 14 amino acids. Germline CDR1 MGHDK, CDR2 SYGVNS. In DNA, the CDR3 is TGTGCCAGTACCCCCGGGTATGGCACAGATACGCAGTATTTT. Translating gives CASTPGYGTDTQYF.

The J gene is TRBJ2-5, the V gene TRBV19; 7 positions agree with TRBD1. CDR1 is LNHDA, CDR2 SQIVND, per germline (reference sequence). Unmatched junction bases numbered 4, after V lost 7 bases and J lost 2 bases. The CDR3 runs to 13 residues. As DNA, the CDR3 is TGTGCCAGTATGGGACAGTTACAAGAGACCCAGTACTTC. It yields the protein CASMGQLQETQYF.

The rearrangement uses TRBV28 and TRBJ1-2; the D gene is possibly TRBD1 (6 bases). The V and J ends lost 8 bases and 7 bases respectively, with 20 bases between them. CDR3 size: 14 residues. From germline, CDR1 is MDHEN and CDR2 SYDVKM. The CDR3 here is CASGRTPGVTGYTF. CDR3 nucleotide sequence: TGTGCCAGCGGACGGACCCCAGGGGTTACTGGCTACACCTTC.

The sample holds a few counts of this clone. The chain couples TRBV6-4 to TRBJ1-2; tentative D call: TRBD1 (5 bases). The V and J ends lost 3 bases and 3 bases respectively, with 14 bases between them. The CDR3 loop spans 15 amino acids. Germline V gene lookup returns CDR1 MRHNA and CDR2 SNTAGT. The CDR3: CASSEGGAGDYGYTF. CDR3 bases: TGTGCCAGCAGTGAAGGCGGGGCGGGTGACTATGGCTACACCTTC.

The V call is TRBV6-1, the J call TRBJ2-1; 10 bases line up with TRBD1. CDR1 and CDR2 (germline): MNHNS, SASEGT. This CDR3 is 14 amino acids long. V shed 3 bases, J shed 5 bases, and the junction held 1 base outside the gene matches. CDR3 DNA: TGTGCCAGCAGTGATGGGACAGGGGACAATGAGCAGTTCTTC. Protein sequence: CASSDGTGDNEQFF.

The chain links TRBV5-5 to TRBJ2-2; maybe TRBD2 (6 bases). V dropped 0 bases and J dropped 4 bases, with 16 bases sitting between them. This CDR3 has 17 amino acids. Germline CDR1 SGHKS, CDR2 YYEKEE (reference sequence). CDR3 in amino acids: CASSLALVAGFTGELFF. Written as DNA, the CDR3 is TGTGCCAGCAGCTTGGCCTTGGTTGCGGGGTTCACCGGGGAGCTGTTTTTT.

The chain combines TRBV30 with TRBJ2-5; TRBD1 is a possible D gene (6 bases). The ends were cut back, 1 base at V and 0 bases at J, with 9 bases in the middle. Germline assignment: CDR1 GTSNPN and CDR2 SVGIG (reference sequence). The length of the CDR3 is 14 residues. CDR3 DNA: TGTGCCTGGAGTGGAGGGGGTAACCAAGAGACCCAGTACTTC. It yields the protein CAWSGGGNQETQYF. Together with reference TRBV30 and TRBJ2-5, the CDR3 gives the full variable domain: SQTIHQWPATLVQPVGSPLSLECTVEGTSNPNLYWYRQAAGRGLQLLFYSVGIGQISSEVPQNLSASRPQDRQFILSSKKLLLSDSGFYLCAWSGGGNQETQYFGPGTRLLVL.

The chain links TRBV10-2 to TRBJ2-3; D uncertain. V shed 6 bases and J shed 6 bases, with 10 bases lying between them. The germline V gene has CDR1 WSHSY and CDR2 SAAADI. The CDR3 consists of 12 residues. CDR3: CASSLNRDTQYF. The DNA for the CDR3 is TGCGCCAGCAGCCTCAATCGGGATACGCAGTATTTT.

The chain couples TRBV5-8 to TRBJ2-7, with D perhaps TRBD1 (6 bases). Deletions cut 2 bases from V and 4 bases from J, with 10 bases between. The CDR3 runs to 13 residues. Germline CDR1 SGHTS, CDR2 YDEGEE. This chain's CDR3 is CASSFHRGYEQYF. The CDR3, as DNA: TGTGCCAGCAGCTTTCATAGGGGGTACGAGCAGTACTTC.

The rearrangement joins TRBV7-8 to TRBJ2-1; maybe TRBD1 (5 bases). The CDR3 is 13 amino acids. Deletions cut 7 bases from V and 8 bases from J, with 15 bases between. The V gene's germline CDR1 is SGHVS and CDR2 FQNEAQ. The CDR3 here is CASNRLLGDEQFF. For the CDR3, the DNA is TGTGCCAGCAACCGACTTCTAGGGGATGAGCAGTTCTTC.

This clone has just one count. The chain links TRBV14 to TRBJ2-7, with D uncertain. From germline, CDR1 is SGHDN and CDR2 FVKESK. The CDR3 runs 15 residues. Between the trimmed V and J ends, which lost 5 bases and 3 bases, there was a span of 17 bases. The CDR3 bases are TGTGCCAGCAGCACCACTGGTTCAAGAGTCTACGAGCAGTACTTC. Translating it yields CASSTTGSRVYEQYF.

V gene TRBV19 combines with J gene TRBJ2-7, with D maybe TRBD2 (6 bases). V lost 4 bases to trimming and J lost 2 bases, with 15 bases between them. The germline V gene encodes CDR1 LNHDA and CDR2 SQIVND (reference sequence). The CDR3 consists of 15 residues. The CDR3: CASSTGTHITYEQYF. In DNA, the CDR3 is TGTGCCAGTAGTACCGGGACTCATATTACCTACGAGCAGTACTTC. Full variable domain (rest looked up from reference TRBV19 and TRBJ2-7): DGGITQSPKYLFRKEGQNVTLSCEQNLNHDAMYWYRQDPGQGLRLIYYSQIVNDFQKGDIAEGYSVSREKKESFPLTVTSAQKNPTAFYLCASSTGTHITYEQYFGPGTRLTVT.

The rearrangement links TRBV27 to TRBJ2-1, with D possibly matching TRBD2 (6 bases). CDR3 size: 14 residues. V was shortened by 7 bases and J by 6 bases, with 16 bases between the two germline ends. Germline V lookup: CDR1 MNHEY, CDR2 SMNVEV (reference sequence). The CDR3 loop reads CASTRLVNLNEQFF. The CDR3 DNA sequence: TGTGCCAGCACCCGACTAGTGAATCTCAATGAGCAGTTCTTC.

This rearrangement joins TRBV7-9 to TRBJ1-2; TRBD1 matches 7 bases. V lost 10 bases, J lost 8 bases, and 7 bases stayed unmatched. The CDR3 totals 11 residues. Per the germline V gene, CDR1 is SEHNR and CDR2 is FQNEAQ (reference sequence). The CDR3 DNA follows: TGTGCCATAGACAGGGCGGGCGGCTACACCTTC. Protein sequence: CAIDRAGGYTF.

This chain links TRBV7-9 with TRBJ2-7; 8 positions agree with TRBD1. Per the germline V gene, CDR1 is SEHNR and CDR2 is FQNEAQ (reference sequence). Trimming cost V 5 bases and J 2 bases; bases outside gene matches: 5. This CDR3 is 14 amino acids long. The CDR3 loop reads CASSHDRGAYEQYF. Here the CDR3 DNA reads TGTGCCAGCAGCCACGACAGGGGAGCCTACGAGCAGTACTTC.

The rearrangement links TRBV6-1 to TRBJ2-5; tentative D call: TRBD2 (6 bases). Germline CDR1 and CDR2: MNHNS and SASEGT. The CDR3 runs to 12 residues. V was pared by 4 bases and J by 3 bases, with 6 bases between. CDR3 residues: CASSAGEETQYF. CDR3 DNA sequence: TGTGCCAGCAGTGCGGGGGAAGAGACCCAGTACTTC.

This chain's CDR3 is CAWASTGGARGNTEAFF. The CDR3 coding sequence is TGTGCCTGGGCTTCGACAGGGGGCGCGCGGGGGAACACTGAAGCTTTCTTT. The rearrangement links TRBV30 to TRBJ1-1; 10 positions agree with TRBD1. Germline CDR1 is GTSNPN and CDR2 is SVGIG (reference sequence). V lost 5 bases to trimming and J lost 1 base; unmatched junction nucleotides: 13. This CDR3 has 17 residues.

The chain employs TRBV7-2 and TRBJ2-1; unclear D gene. V was cut by 8 bases and J by 2 bases, with 16 bases left in between. The CDR3 runs to 15 residues. Germline V CDR1 and CDR2: SGHTA, FQGNSA. CDR3 loop: CASGRYPGTYNEQFF. CDR3 bases: TGTGCCAGCGGTCGGTATCCGGGTACCTACAATGAGCAGTTCTTC.

CDR3 in DNA: TGTGCCAGCAGCTTCGCTAGCGGGAGGGCGGGGACAGATACGCAGTATTTT. Protein: CASSFASGRAGTDTQYF. This chain connects TRBV7-6 to TRBJ2-3, with 12 bases matching TRBD2. The CDR3 consists of 17 residues. With 3 bases clipped from V and 3 bases from J, the junction kept 7 bases outside the gene matches. Per germline, CDR1 SGHVS and CDR2 FNYEAQ.

This clone was counted a few times. This rearrangement joins TRBV30 to TRBJ2-7; D is possibly TRBD1 (7 bases). Germline V lookup: CDR1 GTSNPN, CDR2 SVGIG (reference sequence). The CDR3 is 13 amino acids. Trimming stripped 5 bases from V and 5 bases from J, with 16 bases between. The CDR3 spells CAWGRAGGHEQYF. The CDR3 DNA is TGTGCCTGGGGCCGGGCAGGGGGGCACGAGCAGTACTTC.

This clone was seen a single time. This sequence joins TRBV18 and TRBJ2-1, with 7 bases fitting TRBD1. The germline gives CDR1 KGHSH, CDR2 LQKENI. V shed 0 bases, J shed 5 bases, and the junction held 7 bases outside the gene matches. The CDR3 is 16 residues long. The chain's CDR3 is CASSPPRGGSDNEQFF. As DNA, the CDR3 is TGTGCCAGCTCACCACCGCGAGGGGGCTCTGACAATGAGCAGTTCTTC. Looking up the rest from reference TRBV18 and TRBJ2-1 gives the full variable domain: NAGVMQNPRHLVRRRGQEARLRCSPMKGHSHVYWYRQLPEEGLKFMVYLQKENIIDESGMPKERFSAEFPKEGPSILRIQQVVRGDSAAYFCASSPPRGGSDNEQFFGPGTRLTVL.

The chain combines TRBV4-3 with TRBJ2-1; TRBD2 matches 14 bases. With 2 bases clipped from V and 4 bases from J, the junction kept 1 base outside the gene matches. The germline V gene encodes CDR1 LGHNA and CDR2 YSLEER. CDR3 length: 16 amino acids. The CDR3 loop is CASSQRLAGGYNEQFF. The DNA of the CDR3 is TGCGCCAGCAGCCAACGACTAGCGGGGGGGTACAATGAGCAGTTCTTC.

The V call is TRBV19, the J call TRBJ1-5; D unresolved. The CDR3 is 14 residues long. CDR1 and CDR2 (germline): LNHDA, SQIVND (reference sequence). The ends were cut back, 5 bases at V and 9 bases at J, with 17 bases in the middle. The CDR3 spells CASSVGVGSRPQHF. CDR3 coding DNA: TGTGCCAGTAGTGTCGGGGTTGGGTCGAGGCCCCAGCATTTT.

The V gene is TRBV6-5, the J gene TRBJ1-5; TRBD1 matches 7 bases. V shed 6 bases and J 7 bases; nucleotides not matched to a gene: 9. This CDR3 has 14 residues. The germline V gene has CDR1 MNHEY and CDR2 SVGAGI. The CDR3 DNA sequence: TGTGCCAGCAGGGACGGGACAGTCCCCCAGCCCCAGCATTTT. It codes for CASRDGTVPQPQHF.

The chain uses TRBV28 and TRBJ2-7; 14 positions match TRBD2. Germline V lookup: CDR1 MDHEN, CDR2 SYDVKM. CDR3 length: 16 amino acids. J lost 2 bases, V lost 5 bases, and 5 bases had no gene match. The CDR3 spells CASSPTGLAGAYEQYF. DNA for the CDR3: TGTGCCAGCAGTCCGACGGGACTAGCGGGGGCCTACGAGCAGTACTTC.

The V call is TRBV6-1, the J call TRBJ2-7; TRBD1 matches 9 bases. The CDR3 has 14 residues. CDR1 is MNHNS, CDR2 SASEGT, per germline. V gave up 6 bases and J gave up 5 bases; unmatched junction bases: 8. CDR3 sequence reads: CASRNRGQFDEQYF. For the CDR3, the DNA is TGTGCCAGCAGGAACAGGGGGCAGTTTGACGAGCAGTACTTC.

The chain combines TRBV9 with TRBJ2-3; 8 nucleotides match TRBD2. Germline CDR1 reads SGDLS; CDR2 reads YYNGEE. V shed 0 bases and J 5 bases; nucleotides not matched to a gene: 5. This CDR3 has 15 residues. DNA for the CDR3: TGTGCCAGCAGCGTAGGGAGCGGGAGAAAAGATACGCAGTATTTT. It is translated as CASSVGSGRKDTQYF. The variable domain in full, with the rest retrieved from reference TRBV9 and TRBJ2-3, is DSGVTQTPKHLITATGQRVTLRCSPRSGDLSVYWYQQSLDQGLQFLIQYYNGEERAKGNILERFSAQQFPDLHSELNLSSLELGDSALYFCASSVGSGRKDTQYFGPGTRLTVL.

J is TRBJ2-7 and V is TRBV27; 8 bases fit TRBD1. Germline V gene data show CDR1 as MNHEY and CDR2 as SMNVEV (reference sequence). The ends lost 8 bases at V and 0 bases at J; junction bases unmatched: 12. The CDR3 has 16 residues. The CDR3 spells CASRHKPGQVSYEQYF. The CDR3, as DNA: TGTGCCAGCCGCCACAAACCGGGACAGGTCTCCTACGAGCAGTACTTC.